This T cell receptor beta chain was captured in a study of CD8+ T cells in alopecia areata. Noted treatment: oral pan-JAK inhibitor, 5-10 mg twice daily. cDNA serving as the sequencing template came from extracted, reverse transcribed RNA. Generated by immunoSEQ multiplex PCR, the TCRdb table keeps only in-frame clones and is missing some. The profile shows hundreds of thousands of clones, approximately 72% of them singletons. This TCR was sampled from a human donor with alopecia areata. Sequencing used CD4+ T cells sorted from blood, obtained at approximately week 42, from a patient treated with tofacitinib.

CDR3 DNA sequence: TGTGCCATCAGTGAAGGGATGGTGGAGACCCAGTACTTC. Its protein is CAISEGMVETQYF. The chain recombines TRBV10-3 with TRBJ2-5; unclear D gene. The ends were cut back, 3 bases at V and 5 bases at J, with 10 bases in the middle. The V gene's germline CDR1 is ENHRY and CDR2 SYGVKD. This CDR3 is built from 13 residues.